The text below deals with one T cell receptor beta chain. V lost 6 bases to trimming and J lost 5 bases, with 7 bases between them. The CDR3 spans 12 residues. CDR1 is MNHEY and CDR2 is SMNVEV in the germline V gene (reference sequence). This sample is drawn from a study of blood T cell repertoires in COVID-19. About the research overall: Acute and convalescent COVID-19 specimens originated in the United States, Italy and Spain. T cells, B-cell-depleted T cells, or PBMCs provided the cDNA or gDNA that served as material.

Original processing methods: Reference gene primer amplification gave nucleated cell count estimates. The protocol was immunoSEQ multiplex PCR, while the TCRdb copy is restricted to in-frame clones and leaves out a portion. From that table come the V and J calls and clone size; the DNA was used to work out D and trimming. This repertoire shows 150,000 to 200,000 clones, more than 80% found once; its top ten account for 6.5% to 9%. The origin of this receptor is a woman in her fifties or sixties with acute or convalescent COVID-19. Sequencing was performed on peripheral blood. The V and J genes are TRBV27 and TRBJ2-2; maybe TRBD1 (6 bases). CDR3 amino acids: CASSRGTGELFF. CDR3 bases: TGTGCCAGCAGCAGGGGTACCGGGGAGCTGTTTTTT.